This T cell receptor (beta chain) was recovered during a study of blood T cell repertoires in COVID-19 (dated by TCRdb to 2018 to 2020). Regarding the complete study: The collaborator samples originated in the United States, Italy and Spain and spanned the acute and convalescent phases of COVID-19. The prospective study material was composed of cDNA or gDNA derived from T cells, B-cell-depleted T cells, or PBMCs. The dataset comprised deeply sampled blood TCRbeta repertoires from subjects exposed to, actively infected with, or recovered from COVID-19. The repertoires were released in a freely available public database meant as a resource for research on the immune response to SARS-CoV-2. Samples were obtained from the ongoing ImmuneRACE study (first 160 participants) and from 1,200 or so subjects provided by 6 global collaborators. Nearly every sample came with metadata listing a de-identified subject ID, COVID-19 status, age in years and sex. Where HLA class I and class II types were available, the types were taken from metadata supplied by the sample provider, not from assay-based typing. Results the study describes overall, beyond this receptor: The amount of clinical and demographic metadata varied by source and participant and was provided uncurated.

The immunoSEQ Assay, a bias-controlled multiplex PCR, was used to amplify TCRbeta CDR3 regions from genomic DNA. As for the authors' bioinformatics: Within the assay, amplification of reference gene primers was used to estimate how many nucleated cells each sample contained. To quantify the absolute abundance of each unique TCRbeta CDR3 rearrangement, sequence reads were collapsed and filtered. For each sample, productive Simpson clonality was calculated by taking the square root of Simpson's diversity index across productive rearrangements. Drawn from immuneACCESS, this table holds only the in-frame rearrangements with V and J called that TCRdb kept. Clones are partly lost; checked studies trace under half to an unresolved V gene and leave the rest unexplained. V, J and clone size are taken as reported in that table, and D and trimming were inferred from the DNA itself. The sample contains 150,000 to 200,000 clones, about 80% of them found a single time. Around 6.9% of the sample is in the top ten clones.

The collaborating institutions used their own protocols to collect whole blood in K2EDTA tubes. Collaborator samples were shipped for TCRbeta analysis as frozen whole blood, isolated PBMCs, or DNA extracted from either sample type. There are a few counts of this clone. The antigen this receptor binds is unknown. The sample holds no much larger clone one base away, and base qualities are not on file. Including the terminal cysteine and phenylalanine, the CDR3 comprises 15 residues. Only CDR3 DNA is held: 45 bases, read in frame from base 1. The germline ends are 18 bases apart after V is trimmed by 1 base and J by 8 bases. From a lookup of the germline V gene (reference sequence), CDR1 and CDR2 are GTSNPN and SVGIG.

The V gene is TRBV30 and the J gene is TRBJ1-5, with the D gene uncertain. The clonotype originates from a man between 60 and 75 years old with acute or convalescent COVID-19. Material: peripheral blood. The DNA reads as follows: TGTGCCTGGAGTGGCCATTCAGCGGGGAATAAGCCCCAGCATTTT. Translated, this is CAWSGHSAGNKPQHF.